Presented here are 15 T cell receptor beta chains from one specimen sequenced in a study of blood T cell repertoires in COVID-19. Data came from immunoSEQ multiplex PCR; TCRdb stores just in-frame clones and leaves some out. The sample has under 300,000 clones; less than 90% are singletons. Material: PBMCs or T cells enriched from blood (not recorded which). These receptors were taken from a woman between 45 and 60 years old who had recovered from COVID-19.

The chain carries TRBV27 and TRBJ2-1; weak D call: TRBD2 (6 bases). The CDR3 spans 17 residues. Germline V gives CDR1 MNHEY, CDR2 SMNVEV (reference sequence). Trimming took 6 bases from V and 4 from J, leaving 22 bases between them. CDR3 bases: TGTGCCAGCAGCTACACCCCGGGACTCGCGACTTACAATGAGCAGTTCTTC. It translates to CASSYTPGLATYNEQFF.

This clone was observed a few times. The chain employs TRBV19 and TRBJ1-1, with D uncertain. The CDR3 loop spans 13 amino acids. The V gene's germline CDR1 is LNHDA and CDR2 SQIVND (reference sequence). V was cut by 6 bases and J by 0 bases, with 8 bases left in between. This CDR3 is CASREILNTEAFF. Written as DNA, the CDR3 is TGTGCCAGTAGAGAGATTCTGAACACTGAAGCTTTCTTT. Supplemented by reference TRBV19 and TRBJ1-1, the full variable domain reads DGGITQSPKYLFRKEGQNVTLSCEQNLNHDAMYWYRQDPGQGLRLIYYSQIVNDFQKGDIAEGYSVSREKKESFPLTVTSAQKNPTAFYLCASREILNTEAFFGQGTRLTVV.

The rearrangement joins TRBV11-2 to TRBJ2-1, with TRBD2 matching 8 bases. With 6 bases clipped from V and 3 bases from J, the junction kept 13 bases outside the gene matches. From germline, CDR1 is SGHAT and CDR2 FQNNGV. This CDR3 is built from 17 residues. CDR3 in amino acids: CASSPPGGEGGYNEQFF. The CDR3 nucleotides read TGTGCCAGCAGTCCGCCCGGGGGGGAAGGCGGCTACAATGAGCAGTTCTTC.

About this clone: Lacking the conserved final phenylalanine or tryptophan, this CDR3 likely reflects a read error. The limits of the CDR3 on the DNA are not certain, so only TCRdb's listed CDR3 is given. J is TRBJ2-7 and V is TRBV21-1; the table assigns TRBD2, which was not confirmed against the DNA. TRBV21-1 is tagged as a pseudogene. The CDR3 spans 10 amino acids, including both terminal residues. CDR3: CASSKAEAKL.

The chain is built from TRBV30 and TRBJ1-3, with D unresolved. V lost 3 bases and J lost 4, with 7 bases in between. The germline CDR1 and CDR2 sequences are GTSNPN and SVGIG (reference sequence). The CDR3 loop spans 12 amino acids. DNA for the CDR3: TGTGCCTGGAGGCTGCTAGGAAACACCATATATTTT. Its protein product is CAWRLLGNTIYF.

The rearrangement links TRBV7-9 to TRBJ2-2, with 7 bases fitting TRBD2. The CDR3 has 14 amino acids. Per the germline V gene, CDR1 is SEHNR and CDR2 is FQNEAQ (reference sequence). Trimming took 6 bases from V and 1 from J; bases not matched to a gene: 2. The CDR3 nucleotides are TGTGCCAGCAGATCTAGCGGGAACACCGGGGAGCTGTTTTTT. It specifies CASRSSGNTGELFF. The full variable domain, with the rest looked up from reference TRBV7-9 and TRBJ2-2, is DTGVSQNPRHKITKRGQNVTFRCDPISEHNRLYWYRQTLGQGPEFLTYFQNEAQLEKSRLLSDRFSAERPKGSFSTLEIQRTEQGDSAMYLCASRSSGNTGELFFGEGSRLTVL.

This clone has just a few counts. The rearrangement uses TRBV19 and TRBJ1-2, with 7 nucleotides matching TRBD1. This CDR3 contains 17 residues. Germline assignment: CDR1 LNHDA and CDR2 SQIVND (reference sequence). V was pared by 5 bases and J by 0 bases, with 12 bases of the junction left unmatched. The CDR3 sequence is CASSVFGTAAANYGYTF. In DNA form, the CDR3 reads TGTGCCAGTAGTGTCTTCGGGACAGCCGCTGCTAACTATGGCTACACCTTC.

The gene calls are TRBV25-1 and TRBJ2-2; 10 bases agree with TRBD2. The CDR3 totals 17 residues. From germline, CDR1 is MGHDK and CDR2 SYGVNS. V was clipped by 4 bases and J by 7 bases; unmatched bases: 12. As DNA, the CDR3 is TGTGCCAGCAGTGCCCTTATGAGCGGGAGGGAGAGCGGGGAGCTGTTTTTT. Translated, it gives CASSALMSGRESGELFF.

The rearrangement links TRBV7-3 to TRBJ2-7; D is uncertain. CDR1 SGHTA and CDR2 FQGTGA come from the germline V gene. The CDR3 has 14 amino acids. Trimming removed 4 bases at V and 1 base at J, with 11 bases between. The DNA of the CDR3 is TGTGCCAGCAGCTCCCTCGCGATGTCCTACGAGCAGTACTTC. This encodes CASSSLAMSYEQYF.

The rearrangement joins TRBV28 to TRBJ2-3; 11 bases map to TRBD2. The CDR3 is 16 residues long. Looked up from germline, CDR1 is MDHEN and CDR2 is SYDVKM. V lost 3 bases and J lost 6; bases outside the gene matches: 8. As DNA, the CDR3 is TGTGCCAGCAGTTTCGCTAGCGGGAGGCAAAGGGATACGCAGTATTTT. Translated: CASSFASGRQRDTQYF.

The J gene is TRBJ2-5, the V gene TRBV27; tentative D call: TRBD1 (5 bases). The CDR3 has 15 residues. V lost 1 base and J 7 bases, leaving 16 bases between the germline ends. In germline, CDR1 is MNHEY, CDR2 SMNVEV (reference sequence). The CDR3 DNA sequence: TGTGCCAGCAGTTTATTCGCGCAGCACACAGGGACCCAGTACTTC. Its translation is CASSLFAQHTGTQYF.

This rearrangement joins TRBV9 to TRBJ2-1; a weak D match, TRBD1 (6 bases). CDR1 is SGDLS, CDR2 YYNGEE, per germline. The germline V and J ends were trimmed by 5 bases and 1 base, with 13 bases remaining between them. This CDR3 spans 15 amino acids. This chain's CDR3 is CASRATGSSYNEQFF. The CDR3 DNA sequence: TGTGCCAGCAGAGCGACAGGTTCTTCCTACAATGAGCAGTTCTTC.

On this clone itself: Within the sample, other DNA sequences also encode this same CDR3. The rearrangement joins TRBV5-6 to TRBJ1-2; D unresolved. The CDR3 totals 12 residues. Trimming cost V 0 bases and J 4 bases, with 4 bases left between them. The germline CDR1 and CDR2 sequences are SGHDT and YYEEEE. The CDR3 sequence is CASSLAGYGYTF. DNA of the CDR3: TGTGCCAGCAGCTTGGCCGGCTATGGCTACACCTTC.

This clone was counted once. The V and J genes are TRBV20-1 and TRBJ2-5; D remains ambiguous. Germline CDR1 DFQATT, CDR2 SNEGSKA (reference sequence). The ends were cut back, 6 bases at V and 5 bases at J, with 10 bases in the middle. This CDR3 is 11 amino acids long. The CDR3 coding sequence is TGCAGTGCCGAGGCCAAGGAGACCCAGTACTTC. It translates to CSAEAKETQYF.

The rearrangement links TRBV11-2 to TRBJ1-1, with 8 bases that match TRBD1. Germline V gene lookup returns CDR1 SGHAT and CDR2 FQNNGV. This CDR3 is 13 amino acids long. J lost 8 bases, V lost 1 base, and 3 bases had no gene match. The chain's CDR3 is CASSLADRGEAFF. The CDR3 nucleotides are TGTGCCAGCAGCTTAGCTGACAGGGGCGAAGCTTTCTTT.